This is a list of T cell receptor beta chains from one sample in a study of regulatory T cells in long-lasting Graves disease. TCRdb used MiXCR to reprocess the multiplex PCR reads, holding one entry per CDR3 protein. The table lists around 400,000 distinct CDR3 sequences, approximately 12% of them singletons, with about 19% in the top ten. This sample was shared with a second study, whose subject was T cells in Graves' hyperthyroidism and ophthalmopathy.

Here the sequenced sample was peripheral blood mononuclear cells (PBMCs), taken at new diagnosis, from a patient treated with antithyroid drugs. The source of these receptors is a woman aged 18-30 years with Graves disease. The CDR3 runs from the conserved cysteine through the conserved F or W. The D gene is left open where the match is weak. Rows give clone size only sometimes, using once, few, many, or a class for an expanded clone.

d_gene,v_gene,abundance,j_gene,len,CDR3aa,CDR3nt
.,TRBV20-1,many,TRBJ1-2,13,CSANPEGDYGYTF,TGCAGTGCTAATCCTGAGGGGGATTATGGCTACACCTTC
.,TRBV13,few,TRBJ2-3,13,CASETLSGDTQYF,TGTGCCAGCGAGACTCTCTCGGGAGATACGCAGTATTTT
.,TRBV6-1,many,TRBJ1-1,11,CATQGPKRAFF,TGTGCCACCCAAGGACCGAAAAGAGCTTTCTTT
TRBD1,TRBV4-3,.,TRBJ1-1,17,CASSRLGTGTMNTEAFF,TGCGCCAGCAGCCGCCTCGGGACAGGGACCATGAACACTGAAGCTTTCTTT
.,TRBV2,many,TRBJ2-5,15,CASTFYGTGQETQYF,TGTGCCAGCACATTCTACGGGACTGGGCAAGAGACCCAGTACTTC
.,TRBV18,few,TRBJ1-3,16,CASSPAQGDSGNTIYF,TGTGCCAGCTCACCGGCACAGGGAGACTCTGGAAACACCATATATTTT
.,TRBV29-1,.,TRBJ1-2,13,CSVEEKVIGGYTF,TGCAGCGTTGAGGAGAAGGTAATAGGTGGCTACACCTTC
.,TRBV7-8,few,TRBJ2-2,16,CASSLVWGANTGELFF,TGTGCCAGCAGCTTAGTGTGGGGGGCGAACACCGGGGAGCTGTTTTTT
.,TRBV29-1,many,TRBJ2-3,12,CGIAEGADTQYF,TGCGGGATAGCGGAGGGAGCAGATACGCAGTATTTT
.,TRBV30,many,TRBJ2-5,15,CAWSAPGYPPETQYF,TGTGCCTGGAGTGCCCCGGGGTACCCCCCGGAGACCCAGTACTTC
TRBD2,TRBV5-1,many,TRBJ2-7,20,CASSLEGTSGRRTGSYEQYF,TGCGCCAGCAGCTTGGAAGGTACTAGCGGGAGGCGGACAGGGAGCTACGAGCAGTACTTC
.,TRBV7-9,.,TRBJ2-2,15,CASSFARVDTGELFF,TGTGCCAGCAGCTTTGCGAGGGTTGACACCGGGGAGCTGTTTTTT
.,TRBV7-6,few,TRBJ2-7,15,CASRGARGRAYEQYF,TGTGCCAGCAGGGGAGCTCGGGGCCGAGCCTACGAGCAGTACTTC
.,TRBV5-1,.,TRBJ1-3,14,CASSLAGGLNTIYF,TGCGCCAGCAGCTTGGCCGGGGGGCTGAACACCATATATTTT
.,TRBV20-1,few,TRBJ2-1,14,CSATGLRSYNEQFF,TGCAGTGCCACGGGGTTGAGATCCTACAATGAGCAGTTCTTC
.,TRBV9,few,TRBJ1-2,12,CASSVGRYGYTF,TGTGCCAGCAGCGTGGGCCGCTATGGCTACACCTTC
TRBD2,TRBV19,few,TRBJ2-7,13,CASSTGLGYEQYF,TGTGCCAGTAGTACGGGACTAGGCTACGAGCAGTACTTC
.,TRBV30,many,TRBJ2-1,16,CAWSVGASPSYNEQFF,TGTGCCTGGAGTGTTGGTGCTAGCCCTTCCTACAATGAGCAGTTCTTC
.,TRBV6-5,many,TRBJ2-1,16,CASSSSDRPNYNEQFF,TGTGCCAGCAGTTCTTCCGATCGCCCTAACTACAATGAGCAGTTCTTC
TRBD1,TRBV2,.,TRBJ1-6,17,CATPGQGRESGNSPLHF,TGTGCCACGCCGGGACAGGGAAGGGAGAGTGGGAATTCACCCCTCCACTTT
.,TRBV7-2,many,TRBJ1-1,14,CASSLASRLSEAFF,TGTGCCAGCAGCTTAGCCTCCCGGCTGTCGGAAGCTTTCTTT
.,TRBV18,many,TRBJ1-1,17,CASSPPGQLVMNTEAFF,TGTGCCAGCTCACCACCAGGACAGCTCGTAATGAACACTGAAGCTTTCTTT
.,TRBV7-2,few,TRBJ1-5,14,CASSLVGVSRPQHF,TGTGCCAGCAGCTTAGTGGGGGTGAGTCGGCCCCAGCATTTT
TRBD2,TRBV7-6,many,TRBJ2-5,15,CASSLVRGAQETQYF,TGTGCCAGCAGCTTAGTGCGGGGGGCGCAGGAGACCCAGTACTTC
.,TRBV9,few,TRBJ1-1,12,CASSGAETEAFF,TGTGCCAGCAGCGGGGCGGAAACTGAAGCTTTCTTT